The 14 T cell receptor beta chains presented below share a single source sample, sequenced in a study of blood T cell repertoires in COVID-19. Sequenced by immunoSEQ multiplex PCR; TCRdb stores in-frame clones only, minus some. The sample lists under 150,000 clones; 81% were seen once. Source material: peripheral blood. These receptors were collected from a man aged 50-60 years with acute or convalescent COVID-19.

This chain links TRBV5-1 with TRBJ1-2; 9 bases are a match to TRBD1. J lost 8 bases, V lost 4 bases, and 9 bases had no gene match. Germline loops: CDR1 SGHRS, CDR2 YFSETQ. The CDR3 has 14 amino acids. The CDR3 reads CASSAKQGAWGYTF. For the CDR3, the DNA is TGCGCCAGCAGCGCCAAACAGGGGGCGTGGGGCTACACCTTC.

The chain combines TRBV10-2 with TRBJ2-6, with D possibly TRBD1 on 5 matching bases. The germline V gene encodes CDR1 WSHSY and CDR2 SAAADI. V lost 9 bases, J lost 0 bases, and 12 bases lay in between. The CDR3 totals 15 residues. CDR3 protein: CASGSRASGANVLTF. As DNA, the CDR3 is TGCGCCAGTGGATCCAGGGCCTCTGGGGCCAACGTCCTGACTTTC.

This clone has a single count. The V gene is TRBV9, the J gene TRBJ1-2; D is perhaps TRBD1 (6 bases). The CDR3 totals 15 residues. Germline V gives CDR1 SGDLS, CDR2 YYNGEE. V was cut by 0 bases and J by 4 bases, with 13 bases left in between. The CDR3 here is CASSVAGGRSYGYTF. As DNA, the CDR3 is TGTGCCAGCAGCGTAGCGGGGGGGCGAAGCTATGGCTACACCTTC.

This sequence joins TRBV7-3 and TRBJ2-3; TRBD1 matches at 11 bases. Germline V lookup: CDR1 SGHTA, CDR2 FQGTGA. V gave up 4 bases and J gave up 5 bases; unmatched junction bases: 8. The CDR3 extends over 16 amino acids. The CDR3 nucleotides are TGTGCCAGCAGCTCCGGGACAGGGGGAATGGGAGATACGCAGTATTTT. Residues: CASSSGTGGMGDTQYF.

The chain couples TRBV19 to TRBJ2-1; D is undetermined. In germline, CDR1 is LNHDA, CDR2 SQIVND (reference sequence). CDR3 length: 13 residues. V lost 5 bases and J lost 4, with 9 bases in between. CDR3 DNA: TGTGCCAGTAGTCCGACTCATTACAATGAGCAGTTCTTC. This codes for CASSPTHYNEQFF.

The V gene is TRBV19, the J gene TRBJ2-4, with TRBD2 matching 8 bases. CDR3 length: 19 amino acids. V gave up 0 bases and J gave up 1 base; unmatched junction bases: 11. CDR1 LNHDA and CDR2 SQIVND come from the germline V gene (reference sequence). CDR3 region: CASSIDGPGGRGAKNIQYF. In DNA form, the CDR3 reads TGTGCCAGTAGTATAGATGGTCCGGGGGGGCGAGGGGCCAAAAACATTCAGTACTTC. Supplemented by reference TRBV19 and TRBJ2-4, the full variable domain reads DGGITQSPKYLFRKEGQNVTLSCEQNLNHDAMYWYRQDPGQGLRLIYYSQIVNDFQKGDIAEGYSVSREKKESFPLTVTSAQKNPTAFYLCASSIDGPGGRGAKNIQYFGAGTRLSVL.

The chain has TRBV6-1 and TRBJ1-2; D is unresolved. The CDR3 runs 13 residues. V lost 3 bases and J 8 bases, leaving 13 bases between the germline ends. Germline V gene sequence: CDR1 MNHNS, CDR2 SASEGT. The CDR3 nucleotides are TGTGCCAGCAGTGAGGAGGGTTTGGTAGGCTACACCTTC. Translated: CASSEEGLVGYTF.

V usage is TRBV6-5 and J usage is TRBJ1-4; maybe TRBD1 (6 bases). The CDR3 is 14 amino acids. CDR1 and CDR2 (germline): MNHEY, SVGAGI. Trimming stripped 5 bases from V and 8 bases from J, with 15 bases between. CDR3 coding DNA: TGTGCCAGCAGTCCTGGCAGGGGAAAGGAAAAACTGTTTTTT. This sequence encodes CASSPGRGKEKLFF.

CDR3 protein: CASIPDSNTEAFF. CDR3 DNA sequence: TGTGCCAGCATTCCGGACTCGAACACTGAAGCTTTCTTT. The J gene is TRBJ1-1, the V gene TRBV7-9, with unresolved D. There are 13 residues in the CDR3. Germline V gives CDR1 SEHNR, CDR2 FQNEAQ (reference sequence). Deletions cut 7 bases from V and 1 base from J, with 10 bases between.

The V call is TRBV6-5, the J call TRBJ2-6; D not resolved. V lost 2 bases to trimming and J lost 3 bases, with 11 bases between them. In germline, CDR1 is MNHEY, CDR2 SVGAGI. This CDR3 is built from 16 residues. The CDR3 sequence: CASSYGGLGGANVLTF. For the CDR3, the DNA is TGTGCCAGCAGTTACGGCGGCTTGGGTGGGGCCAACGTCCTGACTTTC.

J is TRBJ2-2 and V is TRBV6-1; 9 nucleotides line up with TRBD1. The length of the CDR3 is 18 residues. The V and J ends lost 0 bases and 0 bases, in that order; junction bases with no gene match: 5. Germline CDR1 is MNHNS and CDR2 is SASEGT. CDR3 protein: CASSEAYGQGTNTGELFF. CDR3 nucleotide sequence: TGTGCCAGCAGTGAAGCGTATGGACAGGGGACGAACACCGGGGAGCTGTTTTTT.

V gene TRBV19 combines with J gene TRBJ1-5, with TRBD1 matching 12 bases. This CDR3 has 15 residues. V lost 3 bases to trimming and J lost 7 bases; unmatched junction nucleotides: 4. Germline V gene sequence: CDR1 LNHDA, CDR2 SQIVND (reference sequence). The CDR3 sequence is CASSITGTGGQPQHF. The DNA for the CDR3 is TGTGCCAGTAGTATTACCGGGACAGGGGGCCAGCCCCAGCATTTT.

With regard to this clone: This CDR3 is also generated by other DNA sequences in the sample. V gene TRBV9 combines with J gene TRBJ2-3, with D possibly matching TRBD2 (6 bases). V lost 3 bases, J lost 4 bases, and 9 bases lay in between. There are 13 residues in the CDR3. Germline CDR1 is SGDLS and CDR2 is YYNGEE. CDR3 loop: CASSASGADTQYF. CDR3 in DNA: TGTGCCAGCAGCGCCTCGGGGGCAGATACGCAGTATTTT.

The CDR3 DNA sequence: TGTGCCAGCAGCTTAGCGCTGTGGGGGCCAACAGATACGCAGTATTTT. Translation gives CASSLALWGPTDTQYF. The V gene is TRBV7-2, the J gene TRBJ2-3; possible D gene TRBD1, 6 bases. V lost 0 bases, J lost 3 bases, and 13 bases lay in between. Germline CDR1 and CDR2: SGHTA and FQGNSA. The CDR3 has 16 amino acids.